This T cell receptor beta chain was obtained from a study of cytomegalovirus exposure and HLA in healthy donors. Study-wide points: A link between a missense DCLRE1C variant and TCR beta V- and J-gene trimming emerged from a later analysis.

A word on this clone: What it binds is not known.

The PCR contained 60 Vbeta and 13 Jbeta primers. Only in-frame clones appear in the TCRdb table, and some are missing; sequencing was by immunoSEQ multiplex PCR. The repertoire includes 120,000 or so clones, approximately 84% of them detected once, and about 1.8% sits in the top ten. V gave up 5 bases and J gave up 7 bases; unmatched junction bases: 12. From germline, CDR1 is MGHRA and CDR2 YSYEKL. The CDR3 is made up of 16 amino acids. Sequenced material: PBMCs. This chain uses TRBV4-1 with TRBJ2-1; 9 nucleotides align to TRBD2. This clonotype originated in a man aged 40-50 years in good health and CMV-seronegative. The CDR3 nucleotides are TGCGCCAGCAGCTCGACCGAGCGGGGGGATTGGAATGAGCAGTTCTTC. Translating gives CASSSTERGDWNEQFF.